One TCR beta chain is described in this entry. Its antigen remains unidentified. These data originate in a study of shared clonotypes between healthy human individuals. Study summary: Per-donor plates numbered three CD4 naive, three CD4 memory, two CD8 naive and one CD8 memory. Study-wide points: It was observed that roughly 5.4% of naive CD4 clonotypes were shared across several donors.

CDR3 length equals 16 residues. From germline, CDR1 is SGDLS and CDR2 YYNGEE. Trimming left V 3 bases short and J 4 bases short, with 16 bases between. The study ran the assay at deep level. Profiling relied on immunoSEQ multiplex PCR, and the TCRdb table lists in-frame clones only, not all of them. The sample carries about 2.5 million clones, 85% to 95% recorded once. Input material: naive CD4+ T cells from PBMCs. Regarding subset: CD45RA+ positively selected. The receptor was isolated from a man between 18 and 35 years old in good health. Some clones in this sample may be carry-over from other donors' samples. V gene TRBV9 combines with J gene TRBJ2-2; D is tentatively TRBD1 or TRBD2 (5 bases each). DNA for the CDR3: TGTGCCAGCAGCGAGGGGAGAACAGGAAGCACCGGGGAGCTGTTTTTT. Its protein is CASSEGRTGSTGELFF.